The 3 T cell receptor beta chains below all came from one sample that was sequenced in a study of blood T cell repertoires in COVID-19. Method: immunoSEQ multiplex PCR; TCRdb's copy keeps in-frame clones and lacks some. The sample includes about 200,000 clones, roughly 86% of them seen just once. Sequencing input: peripheral blood. These receptors were taken from a woman between 45 and 65 years old with active or convalescent COVID-19.

The genes are TRBV25-1 and TRBJ1-6; D gene unclear. The CDR3 has 13 residues. Germline lookup yields CDR1 MGHDK and CDR2 SYGVNS. Trimming removed 5 bases from V and 10 bases from J, with 12 bases in between. In DNA, the CDR3 is TGTGCCAGCAGTCTACCCGGTTTGTCACCCCTCCACTTT. Residues: CASSLPGLSPLHF.

The CDR3, as DNA: TGTGCCAGCAGTAGCCACAATGAGCAGTTCTTC. Its translation is CASSSHNEQFF. The chain has TRBV6-5 and TRBJ2-1; D is unclear. CDR3 size: 11 residues. Germline V lookup: CDR1 MNHEY, CDR2 SVGAGI. V was pared by 5 bases and J by 5 bases, with 4 bases between.

The V and J genes are TRBV28 and TRBJ1-5; D gene uncertain. In germline, CDR1 is MDHEN, CDR2 SYDVKM. This CDR3 has 13 amino acids. V was cut by 8 bases and J by 9 bases, with 17 bases left in between. The CDR3 sequence: CASEGGLERPQHF. The CDR3 bases are TGTGCCAGCGAAGGAGGGCTAGAGAGGCCCCAGCATTTT.